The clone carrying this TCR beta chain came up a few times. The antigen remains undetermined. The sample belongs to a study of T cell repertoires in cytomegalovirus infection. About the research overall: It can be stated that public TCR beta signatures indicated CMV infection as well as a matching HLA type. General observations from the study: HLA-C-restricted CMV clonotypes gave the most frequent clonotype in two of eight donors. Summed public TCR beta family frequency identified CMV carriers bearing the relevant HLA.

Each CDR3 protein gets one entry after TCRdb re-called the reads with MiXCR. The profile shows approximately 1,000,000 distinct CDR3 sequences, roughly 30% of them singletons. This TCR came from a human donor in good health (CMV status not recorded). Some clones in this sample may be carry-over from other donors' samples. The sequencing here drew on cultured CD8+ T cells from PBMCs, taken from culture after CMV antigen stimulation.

CDR3 DNA: TGTGCCAGCAGACAGGGGGCATTTACACCCCTCCACTTT. This encodes CASRQGAFTPLHF. V gene TRBV13 combines with J gene TRBJ1-6, with 9 bases identical to TRBD1. The CDR3 consists of 13 residues. Germline V gene data show CDR1 as PRHDT and CDR2 as FYEKMQ (reference sequence). V trimming: 6 bases; J trimming: 11 bases; junction bases outside the gene matches: 5.